This T cell receptor (beta chain) was sequenced for a study of cytomegalovirus exposure and HLA in healthy donors. After removal of 1 base from V and 2 bases from J, the junction contained 3 bases not matched to a gene. Per germline, CDR1 LGHNT and CDR2 FRNRAP. The CDR3 consists of 16 residues. Findings of the study overall: Researchers counted 164 TCR beta chains as cytomegalovirus-associated.

Comments on this clone: Its antigen is not known.

In the PCR, 60 Vbeta and 13 Jbeta primers were used. This table comes from immunoSEQ multiplex PCR, and its TCRdb copy is limited to in-frame clones, with some not included. The sample includes about 70,000 clones, 70% to 85% seen only once; the top ten take about an eighth. The material sequenced was PBMCs. The receptor was derived from a human donor in good health. The V call is TRBV12-5, the J call TRBJ2-2, with 8 bases fitting TRBD2. The chain's CDR3 is CASGLGLATNTGELFF. CDR3 sequence (DNA): TGTGCTAGTGGTTTGGGACTAGCGACCAACACCGGGGAGCTGTTTTTT.